The sequence of this TCR beta chain was determined in a study of blood T cell repertoires in COVID-19. Study details: The origin of the acute and convalescent COVID-19 samples was the United States, Italy and Spain. From T cells, B-cell-depleted T cells, or PBMCs came the material, which was cDNA or gDNA.

Authors' methods: The authors estimated nucleated cell counts from reference gene primer amplification. Libraries were prepared by immunoSEQ multiplex PCR; TCRdb keeps only in-frame clonotypes and omits some of them. Clonal size and the V and J genes are those of that table, whereas D and trimming came from the DNA. The repertoire holds 80,000 to 100,000 clones, with less than 90% as singletons. This CDR3 contains 15 residues. Looked up from germline, CDR1 is SGHTS and CDR2 is YDEGEE. Trimming cost V 1 base and J 1 base, with 11 bases left between them. There are a few counts of this clone. V gene TRBV5-8 combines with J gene TRBJ1-1, with D possibly matching TRBD1 (6 bases). This TCR was sampled from a woman over 75 with acute or convalescent COVID-19. The sample comprised peripheral blood. CDR3 DNA sequence: TGTGCCAGCAGCTTGTACGGGACACCGAACACTGAAGCTTTCTTT. This encodes CASSLYGTPNTEAFF.